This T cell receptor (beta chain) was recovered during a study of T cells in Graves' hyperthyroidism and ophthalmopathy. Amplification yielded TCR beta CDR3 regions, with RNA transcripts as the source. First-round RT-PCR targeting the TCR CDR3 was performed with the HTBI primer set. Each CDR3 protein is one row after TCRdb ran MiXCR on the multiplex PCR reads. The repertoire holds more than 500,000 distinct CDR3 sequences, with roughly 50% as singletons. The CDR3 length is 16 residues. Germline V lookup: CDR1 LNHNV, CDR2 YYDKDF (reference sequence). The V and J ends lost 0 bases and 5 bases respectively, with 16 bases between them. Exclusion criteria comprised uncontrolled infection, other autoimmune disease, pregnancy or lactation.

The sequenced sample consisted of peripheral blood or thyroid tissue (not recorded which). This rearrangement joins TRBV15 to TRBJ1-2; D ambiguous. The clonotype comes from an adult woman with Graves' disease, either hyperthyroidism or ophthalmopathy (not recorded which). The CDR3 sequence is CATSRDSRTVLYGYTF. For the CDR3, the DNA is TGTGCCACCAGCAGAGACTCCCGGACGGTATTATATGGCTACACCTTC.